The clone carrying this T cell receptor (beta chain) has a count of ten or more. Its antigen remains unidentified. V dropped 5 bases and J dropped 9 bases, with 12 bases sitting between them. This CDR3 spans 12 amino acids. From germline, CDR1 is SGHAT and CDR2 FQNNGV. This specimen comes from a study of early T cells in non-severe SARS-CoV-2 infection. Study-level information: Sequenced material consisted of bulk RNA (from unsorted whole blood), and chains were unpaired. Study-wide results and caveats: There was a bias toward anti-spike CD8 responses in VDJdb matching, which missed private and CD4 specificities.

Each single cDNA molecule received a unique molecular identifier. TCRdb passed the 5' RACE reads through MiXCR, listing each CDR3 protein once. Seen here are around 80,000 distinct CDR3 sequences, roughly 15% observed once, and the top ten hold approximately 1.5%. The sequencing sample was made of whole blood. The receptor was derived from an adult who was a healthcare worker with PCR-confirmed SARS-CoV-2 infection or an uninfected control (not recorded which). J is TRBJ2-3 and V is TRBV11-2; possibly TRBD1 for D (5 bases). In nucleotides, the CDR3 is TGTGCCAGCAGCAGCCGGGCAGGGACGCAGTATTTT. It encodes CASSSRAGTQYF.